This T cell receptor (beta chain) was recorded in a study of blood T cell repertoires in COVID-19. In the study overall: The origin of the acute and convalescent COVID-19 samples was the United States, Italy and Spain. In each case, the material was cDNA or gDNA derived from T cells, B-cell-depleted T cells, or PBMCs.

Participants had their cohort set by participant-reported clinical history. TCRdb's copy holds only in-frame clones and misses some; the assay was immunoSEQ multiplex PCR. The sample holds 250,000 to 350,000 clones, around 90% seen once. As concerns this clone: The junction shows a germline mismatch at one end, possibly a read error.

The CDR3 loop spans 16 amino acids. CDR1 MNHEY and CDR2 SVGAGI come from the germline V gene. The genes are TRBV6-5 and TRBJ2-6, with D perhaps matching TRBD1 (5 bases). The sequenced sample was PBMCs or T cells enriched from blood (not recorded which). This sequence was found in a woman between 50 and 59 years old who had recovered from COVID-19. The CDR3 reads CANSYVGASGANVLTF. The DNA of the CDR3 is TGTGCCAACAGTTATGTTGGGGCCTCTGGGGCCAACGTCCTGACTTTC.